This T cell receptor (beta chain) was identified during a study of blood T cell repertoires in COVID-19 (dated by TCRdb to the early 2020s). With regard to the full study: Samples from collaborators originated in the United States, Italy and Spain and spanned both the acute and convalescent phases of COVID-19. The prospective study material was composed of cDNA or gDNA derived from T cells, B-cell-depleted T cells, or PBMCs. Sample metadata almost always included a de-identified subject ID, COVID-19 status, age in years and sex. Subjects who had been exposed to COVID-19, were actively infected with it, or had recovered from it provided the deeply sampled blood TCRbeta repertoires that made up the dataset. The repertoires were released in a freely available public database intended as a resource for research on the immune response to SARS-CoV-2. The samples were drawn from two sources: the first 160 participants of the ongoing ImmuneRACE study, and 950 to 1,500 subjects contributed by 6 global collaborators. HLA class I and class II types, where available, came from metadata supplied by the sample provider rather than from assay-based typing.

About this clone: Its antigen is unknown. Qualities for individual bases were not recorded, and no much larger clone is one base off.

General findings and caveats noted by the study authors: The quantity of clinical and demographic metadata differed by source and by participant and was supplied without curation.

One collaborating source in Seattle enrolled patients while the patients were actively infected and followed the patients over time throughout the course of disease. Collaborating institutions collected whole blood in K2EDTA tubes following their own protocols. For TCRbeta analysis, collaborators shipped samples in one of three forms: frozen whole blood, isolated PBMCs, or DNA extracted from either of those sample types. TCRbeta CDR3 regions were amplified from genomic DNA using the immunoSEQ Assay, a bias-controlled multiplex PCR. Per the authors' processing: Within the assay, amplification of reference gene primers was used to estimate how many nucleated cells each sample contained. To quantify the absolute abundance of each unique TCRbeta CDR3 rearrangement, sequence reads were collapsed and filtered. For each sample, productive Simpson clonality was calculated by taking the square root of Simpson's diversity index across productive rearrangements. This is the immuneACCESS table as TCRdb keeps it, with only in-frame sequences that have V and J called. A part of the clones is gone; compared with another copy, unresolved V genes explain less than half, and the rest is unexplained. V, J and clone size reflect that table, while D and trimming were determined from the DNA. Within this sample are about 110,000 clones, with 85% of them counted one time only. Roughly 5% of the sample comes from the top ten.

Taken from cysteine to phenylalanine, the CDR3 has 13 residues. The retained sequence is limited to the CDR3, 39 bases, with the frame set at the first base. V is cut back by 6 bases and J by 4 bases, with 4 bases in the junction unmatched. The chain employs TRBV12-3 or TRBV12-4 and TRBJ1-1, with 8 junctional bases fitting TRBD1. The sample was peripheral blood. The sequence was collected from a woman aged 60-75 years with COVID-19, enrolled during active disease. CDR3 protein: CASRRTGGTEAFF. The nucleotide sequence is TGTGCCAGCAGACGCACAGGGGGCACTGAAGCTTTCTTT.